This T cell receptor (beta chain) came from a study of shared clonotypes between healthy human individuals. Points on this clone: The antigen is undetermined.

The CDR3 loop spans 19 amino acids. Looked up from germline, CDR1 is MNHNS and CDR2 is SASEGT. The trim removed 2 bases at V and 3 bases at J, leaving 13 bases unmatched. Study observations and caveats: Clonotype sharing levels among donors were expected to vary with sequencing depth.

Some clones are missing from TCRdb's copy, which holds only in-frame ones; the method was immunoSEQ multiplex PCR. The table has more than 2 million clones, about 94% seen once; the top ten hold about 1.1%. CD45RO negativity and positive selection for CCR7 defined naive CD8 cells, a population that excluded terminally differentiated effector memory CD45RA+ cells. The genes are TRBV6-1 and TRBJ2-7, with TRBD2 matching over 13 bases. This sequence was found in a young man in good health. Source material: naive CD8+ T cells sorted from blood. The CDR3 DNA sequence: TGTGCCAGCAGTGAAAGGTGGGAGACTAGCGGGGGGAACCTCTACGAGCAGTACTTC. Translating gives CASSERWETSGGNLYEQYF.